These 30 T cell receptor beta chains were sequenced from one sample in a study of blood T cell repertoires in COVID-19. The protocol was immunoSEQ multiplex PCR, while the TCRdb copy is restricted to in-frame clones and leaves out a portion. The sample shows around 230,000 clones, roughly 85% of them seen only once. The material sequenced was peripheral blood. These receptors were obtained from a man younger than 40 who had recovered from COVID-19.

The chain couples TRBV6-5 to TRBJ2-7, with 7 bases that match TRBD1. The junction had 2 bases not matched to a gene; V was cut back by 2 bases and J by 1 base. Germline loops: CDR1 MNHEY, CDR2 SVGAGI. The CDR3 covers 14 residues. The DNA for the CDR3 is TGTGCCAGCAGTTACGCGGACAGGTCCTACGAGCAGTACTTC. It translates to CASSYADRSYEQYF.

V is TRBV6-5 and J is TRBJ2-5; 7 bases match TRBD1. Germline CDR1 and CDR2: MNHEY and SVGAGI. CDR3 length: 12 amino acids. With 7 bases clipped from V and 7 bases from J, the junction kept 6 bases outside the gene matches. CDR3 in DNA: TGTGCCAGCACAGTGGACAGGCGGACCCAGTACTTC. Translating it yields CASTVDRRTQYF.

The rearrangement links TRBV19 to TRBJ2-7, with TRBD2 as a possible D gene (7 bases). V dropped 2 bases and J dropped 7 bases, with 15 bases sitting between them. The CDR3 is 14 amino acids. CDR1 is LNHDA and CDR2 is SQIVND in the germline V gene (reference sequence). CDR3 DNA: TGTGCCAGTAGTATACGACAGGCCGGGGGGGAGCAGTACTTC. This sequence encodes CASSIRQAGGEQYF.

Concerning this clone itself: In the same sample, other DNA sequences code for this CDR3. Here the CDR3 DNA reads TGTGCCAGTAGTACGGGTGGGAACACTGAAGCTTTCTTT. Amino acids: CASSTGGNTEAFF. The V gene is TRBV19, the J gene TRBJ1-1, with D unresolved. The length of the CDR3 is 13 residues. The germline V and J ends were trimmed by 4 bases and 1 base, with 7 bases remaining between them. Germline loops: CDR1 LNHDA, CDR2 SQIVND (reference sequence).

This clone was detected only once. This chain uses TRBV6-6 with TRBJ2-5; possible D gene TRBD2, 6 bases. This CDR3 has 12 amino acids. CDR1 and CDR2 from the germline V gene are MNHNY and SVGAGI (reference sequence). Trimming shortened V by 5 bases and J by 5 bases, and 9 bases separated the two germline ends. The CDR3 loop is CASSRAGETQYF. The DNA of the CDR3 is TGTGCCAGCAGTCGGGCGGGGGAGACCCAGTACTTC.

This rearrangement joins TRBV29-1 to TRBJ1-3; D gene ambiguous. The ends were cut back, 7 bases at V and 8 bases at J, with 27 bases in the middle. Germline loops: CDR1 SQVTM, CDR2 ANQGSEA. The CDR3 is 16 residues long. CDR3 sequence (DNA): TGCAGCGGACAACCCATTCCACGCCGAGGGAGAGACACCATATATTTT. It specifies CSGQPIPRRGRDTIYF.

The chain uses TRBV27 and TRBJ2-7; 7 nucleotides match TRBD2. Germline CDR1 and CDR2: MNHEY and SMNVEV (reference sequence). CDR3 length equals 14 residues. V was pared by 3 bases and J by 0 bases, with 2 bases of the junction left unmatched. CDR3 coding DNA: TGTGCCAGCAGTTTCGGACTAGACTCCTACGAGCAGTACTTC. As protein: CASSFGLDSYEQYF.

The chain uses TRBV12-3 or TRBV12-4 and TRBJ2-1; perhaps TRBD2 as D (5 bases). CDR3 length: 13 residues. V lost 2 bases to trimming and J lost 7 bases, with 9 bases between them. CDR3 in amino acids: CASSLRGLNEQFF. The CDR3 DNA follows: TGTGCCAGCAGTTTAAGAGGGTTGAATGAGCAGTTCTTC.

The gene calls are TRBV2 and TRBJ1-2; 8 bases agree with TRBD1. Trimming cost V 8 bases and J 7 bases; bases outside gene matches: 9. Germline assignment: CDR1 SNHLY and CDR2 FYNNEI. The CDR3 has 13 amino acids. CDR3 amino acids: CASYGTGSFGYTF. Written as DNA, the CDR3 is TGTGCCAGCTACGGGACAGGCTCTTTTGGCTACACCTTC.

The chain carries TRBV3-1 (or the pseudogene TRBV3-2) and TRBJ2-5; TRBD2 matches 7 bases. The germline V gene has CDR1 LGHDT and CDR2 YNNKEL (reference sequence). The CDR3 runs 16 residues. V shed 2 bases, J shed 0 bases, and the junction held 6 bases outside the gene matches. The DNA of the CDR3 is TGTGCCAGCAGCCAAATTCAGCGGGGAGACCAAGAGACCCAGTACTTC. It specifies CASSQIQRGDQETQYF.

The chain couples TRBV5-1 to TRBJ2-7, with a weak D call TRBD1 (5 bases). V lost 3 bases and J lost 0, with 13 bases in between. The CDR3 has 15 residues. CDR1 and CDR2 (germline): SGHRS, YFSETQ. Here the CDR3 reads CASSSRTLSSYEQYF. CDR3 coding DNA: TGCGCCAGCAGCTCTCGGACACTCAGCTCCTACGAGCAGTACTTC. Supplemented by reference TRBV5-1 and TRBJ2-7, the full variable domain reads KAGVTQTPRYLIKTRGQQVTLSCSPISGHRSVSWYQQTPGQGLQFLFEYFSETQRNKGNFPGRFSGRQFSNSRSEMNVSTLELGDSALYLCASSSRTLSSYEQYFGPGTRLTVT.

This rearrangement joins TRBV23-1 to TRBJ1-6, with D perhaps matching TRBD1 (5 bases). TRBV23-1 has ORF status, its function being uncertain. Trimming took 8 bases from V and 9 from J, leaving 26 bases between them. The CDR3 consists of 17 residues. CDR3 DNA sequence: TGCGCCAGCTCCTCCTCCACTGAGAAGGGGACTCCTTCACCCCTCCACTTT. This sequence encodes CASSSSTEKGTPSPLHF.

This sequence joins TRBV18 and TRBJ1-6; D unclear. Germline V lookup: CDR1 KGHSH, CDR2 LQKENI. CDR3 length equals 13 residues. V was pared by 0 bases and J by 9 bases, with 6 bases between. The CDR3 DNA follows: TGTGCCAGCTCACCACCGACTGGTTCACCCCTCCACTTT. Protein: CASSPPTGSPLHF.

This chain joins TRBV3-1 (or the pseudogene TRBV3-2) and TRBJ1-2; 8 bases fit TRBD1. V was pared by 1 base and J by 7 bases, with 5 bases of the junction left unmatched. The CDR3 runs to 14 residues. CDR1 is LGHDT, CDR2 YNNKEL, per germline (reference sequence). Written as DNA, the CDR3 is TGTGCCAGCAGCCAAGGACAGGGGAAAGGTGGCTACACCTTC. It codes for CASSQGQGKGGYTF.

The J gene is TRBJ2-7, the V gene TRBV27, with no clear D. There are 13 residues in the CDR3. Germline lookup yields CDR1 MNHEY and CDR2 SMNVEV (reference sequence). V was clipped by 0 bases and J by 4 bases, with 7 bases between them. The CDR3 loop reads CASSLSNLYEQYF. In DNA form, the CDR3 reads TGTGCCAGCAGTTTATCCAACCTATACGAGCAGTACTTC.

The chain is built from TRBV3-1 (or the pseudogene TRBV3-2) and TRBJ1-1; D gene unclear. The CDR3 extends over 13 amino acids. The germline V and J ends were trimmed by 4 bases and 7 bases, with 13 bases remaining between them. The germline V gene encodes CDR1 LGHDT and CDR2 YNNKEL (reference sequence). For the CDR3, the DNA is TGTGCCAGCAGCCGAGAGGGCTTATTTGAAGCTTTCTTT. Encoded protein: CASSREGLFEAFF.

The CDR3 DNA reads as TGCGCCAGCAGCTTGGGACAGGGGGCGAACACTGAAGCTTTCTTT. As protein: CASSLGQGANTEAFF. The chain combines TRBV5-1 with TRBJ1-1, with TRBD1 matching 10 bases. This CDR3 spans 15 amino acids. The V gene's germline CDR1 is SGHRS and CDR2 YFSETQ. After removal of 0 bases from V and 1 base from J, the junction contained 0 bases not matched to a gene.

The V gene is TRBV12-3 or TRBV12-4, the J gene TRBJ1-2, with D perhaps TRBD1 (6 bases). V was trimmed by 6 bases and J by 7 bases, leaving 15 bases between them. This CDR3 contains 13 residues. The CDR3 DNA reads as TGTGCCAGCAGCCCGGGGGGGCGCTCTGGCTACACCTTC. Translation: CASSPGGRSGYTF.

This chain joins TRBV10-3 and TRBJ1-1, with D uncertain. The germline V gene has CDR1 ENHRY and CDR2 SYGVKD. The CDR3 spans 13 residues. V gave up 3 bases and J gave up 3 bases, with 8 bases separating them. The CDR3 sequence is CAISDRLDTEAFF. The CDR3 DNA follows: TGTGCCATCAGTGACAGATTGGACACTGAAGCTTTCTTT.

This clone appeared a single time. The CDR3 DNA sequence: TGCGCCAGCAGCTTGGGGACTAGCGGGGGGGCGGAGGAGCAGTTCTTC. Encoded protein: CASSLGTSGGAEEQFF. The V and J genes are TRBV5-1 and TRBJ2-1, with 15 bases identical to TRBD2. Germline trimming cut 0 bases from V and 10 bases from J; bases unmatched to any gene: 5. CDR1 is SGHRS, CDR2 YFSETQ, per germline. This CDR3 has 16 residues.

The chain has TRBV7-6 and TRBJ1-1, with D perhaps TRBD1 (5 bases). Trimming removed 0 bases at V and 4 bases at J, with 27 bases between. Germline-derived CDR1 and CDR2 are SGHVS and FNYEAQ. The CDR3 has 20 amino acids. CDR3 sequence (DNA): TGTGCCAGCAGCTTAGCGGGCCTCAGAGGTGGGGGGTCGGGAATCACTGAAGCTTTCTTT. Translation: CASSLAGLRGGGSGITEAFF.

This rearrangement joins TRBV4-3 to TRBJ2-7; D perhaps matches TRBD2 (5 bases). V gave up 0 bases and J gave up 5 bases, with 8 bases separating them. The CDR3 sequence is 13 residues long. Germline CDR1 reads LGHNA; CDR2 reads YSLEER. The CDR3 bases are TGCGCCAGCAGCCAAGAACCGGGAAACGAGCAGTACTTC. Translating it yields CASSQEPGNEQYF.

This clone was seen only once. This chain joins TRBV29-1 and TRBJ1-5, with TRBD1 identical over 9 bases. The CDR3 is 15 amino acids. Per germline, CDR1 SQVTM and CDR2 ANQGSEA. The J segment lost 4 bases and the V segment lost 6 bases, leaving 10 bases of the junction unmatched. The CDR3 loop is CSVSRGTGQNQPQHF. CDR3 in DNA: TGCAGCGTCAGTAGAGGGACAGGGCAAAATCAGCCCCAGCATTTT.

The V gene is TRBV18, the J gene TRBJ1-1, with D perhaps matching TRBD1 (5 bases). V was shortened by 0 bases and J by 7 bases, with 12 bases between the two germline ends. The CDR3 loop spans 14 amino acids. The V gene's germline CDR1 is KGHSH and CDR2 LQKENI. The CDR3 reads CASSPPASGGEAFF. CDR3 sequence (DNA): TGTGCCAGCTCACCACCGGCCAGCGGGGGTGAAGCTTTCTTT.

This clone was recorded a few times. V gene TRBV4-3 combines with J gene TRBJ1-1, with D uncertain. The CDR3 has 12 residues. Germline-derived CDR1 and CDR2 are LGHNA and YSLEER. The V end lost 1 base, the J end lost 5 bases, and 5 bases lay between the germline ends. In nucleotides, the CDR3 is TGCGCCAGCAGCCAAGGGAGGACTGAAGCTTTCTTT. Protein sequence: CASSQGRTEAFF.

This chain joins TRBV12-3 or TRBV12-4 and TRBJ2-7; D gene ambiguous. Between the trimmed V and J ends, which lost 4 bases and 1 base, there was a span of 2 bases. CDR3 length: 11 amino acids. The CDR3 DNA reads as TGTGCCAGCAGTTCATCCTACGAGCAGTACTTC. Translating it yields CASSSSYEQYF.

This clone was seen a single time. V is TRBV4-2 and J is TRBJ2-3; a weak D match, TRBD1 (5 bases). The CDR3 loop spans 15 amino acids. The germline V gene encodes CDR1 LGHNA and CDR2 YNFKEQ. V lost 1 base and J 4 bases, leaving 12 bases between the germline ends. The CDR3 reads CASSQVGAGPDTQYF. The CDR3 bases are TGTGCCAGCAGCCAAGTTGGGGCAGGCCCAGATACGCAGTATTTT.

This clone is a singleton in its sample. The rearrangement uses TRBV7-2 and TRBJ1-6, with D perhaps TRBD1 (5 bases). Between the trimmed V and J ends, which lost 5 bases and 7 bases, there was a span of 18 bases. The CDR3 covers 16 residues. Per the germline V gene, CDR1 is SGHTA and CDR2 is FQGNSA. The CDR3 loop is CASSHPTAGVNSPLHF. DNA of the CDR3: TGTGCCAGCAGCCATCCCACGGCGGGGGTCAATTCACCCCTCCACTTT.

CDR3 loop: CASSFGASGTDTQYF. The CDR3 DNA reads TGTGCCAGCAGCTTTGGTGCTAGCGGCACAGATACGCAGTATTTT. The rearrangement links TRBV7-9 to TRBJ2-3; possibly TRBD2 for D (6 bases). This CDR3 contains 15 residues. The V gene lost 3 bases and the J gene lost 1 base, with 11 bases spanning the gap. The V gene's germline CDR1 is SEHNR and CDR2 FQNEAQ (reference sequence).

J is TRBJ2-5 and V is TRBV5-4, with 10 bases aligning to TRBD2. The trim removed 3 bases at V and 8 bases at J, leaving 10 bases unmatched. The CDR3 runs to 15 residues. Germline-derived CDR1 and CDR2 are SGHNT and YYREEE (reference sequence). DNA for the CDR3: TGTGCCAGCAGCTGGGTGGGCGGGACTAGCGTTACCCAGTACTTC. It yields the protein CASSWVGGTSVTQYF.